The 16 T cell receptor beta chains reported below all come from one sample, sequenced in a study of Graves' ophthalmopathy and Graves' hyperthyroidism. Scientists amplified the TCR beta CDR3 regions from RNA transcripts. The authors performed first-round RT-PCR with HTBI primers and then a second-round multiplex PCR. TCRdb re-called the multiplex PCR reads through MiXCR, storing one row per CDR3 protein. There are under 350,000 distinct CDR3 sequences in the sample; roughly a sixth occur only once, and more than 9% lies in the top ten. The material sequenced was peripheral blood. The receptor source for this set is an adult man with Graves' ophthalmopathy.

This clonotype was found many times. CDR3 nucleotide sequence: TGTGCCAGCAGAATTCATCAGGGGATCGGCCCCTACGAGCAGTACTTC. This sequence encodes CASRIHQGIGPYEQYF. The chain combines TRBV6-1 with TRBJ2-7, with D possibly TRBD1 on 6 matching bases. Trimming removed 6 bases from V and 2 bases from J, with 20 bases in between. Germline lookup yields CDR1 MNHNS and CDR2 SASEGT. This CDR3 region has 16 residues.

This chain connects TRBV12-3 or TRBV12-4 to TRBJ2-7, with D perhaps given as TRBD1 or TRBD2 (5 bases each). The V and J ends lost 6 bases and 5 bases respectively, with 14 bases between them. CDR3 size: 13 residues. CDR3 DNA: TGTGCCAGCAGAACCGGGACCACCGACGAGCAGTACTTC. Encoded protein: CASRTGTTDEQYF.

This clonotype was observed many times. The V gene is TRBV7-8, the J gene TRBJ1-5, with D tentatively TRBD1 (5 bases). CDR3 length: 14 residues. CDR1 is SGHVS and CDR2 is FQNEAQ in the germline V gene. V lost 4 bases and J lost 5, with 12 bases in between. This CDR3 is CASSSRRGDQPQHF. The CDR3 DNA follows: TGTGCCAGCAGCTCCCGACGGGGGGATCAGCCCCAGCATTTT. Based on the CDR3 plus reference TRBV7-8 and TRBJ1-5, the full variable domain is GAGVSQSPRYKVAKRGQDVALRCDPISGHVSLFWYQQALGQGPEFLTYFQNEAQLDKSGLPSDRFFAERPEGSVSTLKIQRTQQEDSAVYLCASSSRRGDQPQHFGDGTRLSIL.

CDR3 residues: CASRLQGVVDEQYF. CDR3 in DNA: TGTGCCAGCAGACTTCAGGGTGTCGTGGACGAGCAGTACTTC. The chain uses TRBV27 and TRBJ2-7; TRBD1 is a possible D gene (5 bases). This CDR3 region has 14 residues. Germline V gene sequence: CDR1 MNHEY, CDR2 SMNVEV (reference sequence). The germline V and J ends were trimmed by 6 bases and 5 bases, with 17 bases remaining between them.

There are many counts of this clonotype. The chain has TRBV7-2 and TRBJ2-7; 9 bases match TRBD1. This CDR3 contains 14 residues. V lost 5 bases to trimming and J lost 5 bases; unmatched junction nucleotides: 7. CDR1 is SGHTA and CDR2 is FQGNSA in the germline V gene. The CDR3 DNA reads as TGTGCCAGCAGCGCATACAGGGGGCTCAACGAGCAGTACTTC. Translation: CASSAYRGLNEQYF.

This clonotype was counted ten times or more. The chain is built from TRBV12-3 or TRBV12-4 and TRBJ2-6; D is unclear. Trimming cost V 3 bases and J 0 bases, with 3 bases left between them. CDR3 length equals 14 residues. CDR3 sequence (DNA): TGTGCCAGCAGTTTCACCTCTGGGGCCAACGTCCTGACTTTC. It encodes CASSFTSGANVLTF.

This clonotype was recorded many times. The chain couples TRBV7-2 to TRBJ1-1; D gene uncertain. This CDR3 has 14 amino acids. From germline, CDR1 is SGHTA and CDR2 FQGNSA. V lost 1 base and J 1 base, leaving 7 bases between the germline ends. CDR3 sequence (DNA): TGTGCCAGCAGCTTAGGTTTCGGGAACACTGAAGCTTTCTTT. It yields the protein CASSLGFGNTEAFF.

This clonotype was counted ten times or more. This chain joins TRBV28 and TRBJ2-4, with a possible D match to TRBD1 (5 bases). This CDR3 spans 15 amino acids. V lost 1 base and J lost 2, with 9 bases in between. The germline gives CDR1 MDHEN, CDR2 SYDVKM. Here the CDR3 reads CASSLLDNTKNIQYF. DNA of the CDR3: TGTGCCAGCAGTTTATTGGACAATACCAAAAACATTCAGTACTTC.

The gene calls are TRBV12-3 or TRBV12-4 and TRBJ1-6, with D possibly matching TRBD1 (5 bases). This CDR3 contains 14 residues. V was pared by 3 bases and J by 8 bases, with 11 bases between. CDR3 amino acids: CASSFGREDSPLHF. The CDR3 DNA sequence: TGTGCCAGCAGTTTTGGCAGGGAGGATTCACCCCTCCACTTT.

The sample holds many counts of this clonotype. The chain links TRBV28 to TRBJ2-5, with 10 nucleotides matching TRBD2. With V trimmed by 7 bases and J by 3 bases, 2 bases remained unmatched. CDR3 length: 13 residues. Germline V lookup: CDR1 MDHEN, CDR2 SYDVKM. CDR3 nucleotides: TGTGCCAGCATCAGCGGGGGGGAAGAGACCCAGTACTTC. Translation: CASISGGEETQYF.

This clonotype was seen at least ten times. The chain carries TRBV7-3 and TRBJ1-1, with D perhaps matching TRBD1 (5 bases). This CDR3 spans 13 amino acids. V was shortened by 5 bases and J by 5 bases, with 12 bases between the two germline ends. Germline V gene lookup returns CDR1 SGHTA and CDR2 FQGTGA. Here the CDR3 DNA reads TGTGCCAGCAGCCTTAACCAGGGAACTGAAGCTTTCTTT. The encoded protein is CASSLNQGTEAFF.

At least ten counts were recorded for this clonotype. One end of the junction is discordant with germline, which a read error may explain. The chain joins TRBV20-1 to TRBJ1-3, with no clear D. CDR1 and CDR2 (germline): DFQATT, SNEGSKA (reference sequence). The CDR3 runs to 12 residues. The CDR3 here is CGAPTTGNTIYF. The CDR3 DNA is TGCGGTGCTCCCACAACTGGAAACACCATATATTTT.

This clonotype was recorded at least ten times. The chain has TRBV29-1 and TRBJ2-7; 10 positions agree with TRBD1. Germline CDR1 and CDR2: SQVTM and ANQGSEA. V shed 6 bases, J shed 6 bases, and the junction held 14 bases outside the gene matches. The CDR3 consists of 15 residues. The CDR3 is CSVAVSGTGAAEQYF. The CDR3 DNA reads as TGCAGCGTCGCCGTTTCCGGGACAGGGGCAGCCGAGCAGTACTTC.

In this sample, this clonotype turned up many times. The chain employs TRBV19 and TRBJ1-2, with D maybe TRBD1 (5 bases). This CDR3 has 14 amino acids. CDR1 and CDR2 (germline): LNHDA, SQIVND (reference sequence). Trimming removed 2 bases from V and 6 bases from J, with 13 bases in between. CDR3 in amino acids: CASSIQGPPHGYTF. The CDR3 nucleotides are TGTGCCAGTAGTATACAGGGACCACCTCATGGCTACACCTTC.

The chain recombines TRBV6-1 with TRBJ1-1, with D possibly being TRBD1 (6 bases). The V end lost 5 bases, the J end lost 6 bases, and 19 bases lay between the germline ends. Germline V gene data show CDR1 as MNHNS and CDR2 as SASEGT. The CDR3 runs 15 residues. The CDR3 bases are TGTGCCAGCAGTCAGACCCGGACAGCTCAATCTGAAGCTTTCTTT. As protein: CASSQTRTAQSEAFF.

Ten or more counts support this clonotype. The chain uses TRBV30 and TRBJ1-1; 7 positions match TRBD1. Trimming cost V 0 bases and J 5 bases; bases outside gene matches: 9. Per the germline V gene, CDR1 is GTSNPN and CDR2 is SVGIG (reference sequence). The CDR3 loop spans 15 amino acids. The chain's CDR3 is CAWSVVGGGITEAFF. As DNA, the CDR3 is TGTGCCTGGAGTGTAGTAGGGGGCGGAATTACTGAAGCTTTCTTT.